The sample holds a few counts of the clone carrying this T cell receptor beta chain. Its antigen is undetermined. The time point is: persistent/refractory GD, antithyroid drugs over 5 years with positive TRAb. RNA extracted from PBMCs served as the sequencing template. These data belong to a study of regulatory T cells in long-lasting Graves disease. On the study more broadly: Persistent Graves' disease denoted over 5 years of antithyroid drugs plus positive TSH receptor antibodies. Study-level points and caveats: Tissue studied was limited to peripheral blood, excluding thyroid tissue.

In building TCR beta libraries, iRepertoire HTBI primers were used together with Arm-PCR of CDR3 regions. TCRdb analysed the multiplex PCR reads with MiXCR anew, one entry per CDR3 protein. This table has fewer than 550,000 distinct CDR3 sequences, 20% to 25% appearing once. Sequenced here: peripheral blood mononuclear cells (PBMCs), sampled when the disease was refractory, from a patient treated with antithyroid drugs. The sequence derives from a female donor with Graves disease.

The CDR3 reads CASRREANTGELFF. The CDR3 DNA reads TGTGCCAGCAGGCGGGAGGCCAACACCGGGGAGCTGTTTTTT. The gene calls are TRBV12-3 or TRBV12-4 and TRBJ2-2, with TRBD2 identical over 8 bases. CDR3 size: 14 residues. V gave up 6 bases and J gave up 2 bases; unmatched junction bases: 2.